What follows is one T cell receptor beta chain and its context. Its target is unknown. Assay used: immunoSEQ multiplex PCR; TCRdb lists only in-frame clones, some missing. The sample lists 75,000 to 100,000 clones, around 94% occurring once. The source of the sample is a study of T cell responses to AZD1222 COVID-19 vaccine. Overall study findings and caveats: Nearly half of spike-specific TCRs reportedly target variant regions that are unmutated in the B.1.351 and B.1.1.7 variants. Following two doses of AZD1222, Spike-specific TCR breadth and depth rose. Seropositive AZD1222 recipients at baseline numbered only 6 or 7.

The CDR3 covers 14 residues. Germline CDR1 and CDR2: LNHNV and YYDKDF (reference sequence). The V and J ends lost 8 bases and 7 bases respectively, with 15 bases between them. V gene TRBV15 combines with J gene TRBJ1-6; no definite D call. The sample in question was peripheral blood, obtained on day 0 of AZD1222 vaccination. The source of this sequence is an adult in good health. For the CDR3, the DNA is TGTGCCACCCACCCGGGAGTTGGGAATTCACCCCTCCACTTT. Its protein product is CATHPGVGNSPLHF.